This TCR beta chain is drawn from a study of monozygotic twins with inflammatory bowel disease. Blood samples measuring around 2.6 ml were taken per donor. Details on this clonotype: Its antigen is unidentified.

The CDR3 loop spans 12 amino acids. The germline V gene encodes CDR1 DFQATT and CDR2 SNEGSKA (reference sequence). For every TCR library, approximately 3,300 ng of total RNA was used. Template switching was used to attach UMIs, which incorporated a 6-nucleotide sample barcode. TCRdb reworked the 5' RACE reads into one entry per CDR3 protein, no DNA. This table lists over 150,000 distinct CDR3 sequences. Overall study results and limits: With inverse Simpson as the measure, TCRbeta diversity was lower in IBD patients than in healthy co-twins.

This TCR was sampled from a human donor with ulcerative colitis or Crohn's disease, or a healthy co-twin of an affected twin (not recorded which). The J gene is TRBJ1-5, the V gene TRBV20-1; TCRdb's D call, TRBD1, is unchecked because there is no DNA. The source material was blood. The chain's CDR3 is CSGCTGDQPQHF.